The text below deals with one T cell receptor beta chain. What it recognizes is unknown. The CDR3 extends over 14 amino acids. Germline assignment: CDR1 MDHEN and CDR2 SYDVKM. The V and J ends lost 3 bases and 1 base, in that order; junction bases with no gene match: 2. In the PCR, 60 Vbeta and 13 Jbeta primers were used. Produced via immunoSEQ multiplex PCR; TCRdb's table is partial and in-frame only. This sample has about 140,000 clones, with more than 65% found just once. The sample is drawn from a study of cytomegalovirus exposure and HLA in healthy donors. Study outcomes and limitations: Common viral pathogens (according to a later analysis) appeared linked to several of the most significant clusters. Among immune exposure information, only CMV serostatus was available. 164 TCR beta chains were listed as cytomegalovirus-associated.

The clonotype originates from a woman aged 25 to 39 in good health and CMV-seronegative. Sequencing used PBMCs. The chain is built from TRBV28 and TRBJ1-1, with 7 bases lining up with TRBD1. The CDR3 here is CASSFWTGNTEAFF. The CDR3 DNA is TGTGCCAGCAGTTTCTGGACAGGGAACACTGAAGCTTTCTTT.